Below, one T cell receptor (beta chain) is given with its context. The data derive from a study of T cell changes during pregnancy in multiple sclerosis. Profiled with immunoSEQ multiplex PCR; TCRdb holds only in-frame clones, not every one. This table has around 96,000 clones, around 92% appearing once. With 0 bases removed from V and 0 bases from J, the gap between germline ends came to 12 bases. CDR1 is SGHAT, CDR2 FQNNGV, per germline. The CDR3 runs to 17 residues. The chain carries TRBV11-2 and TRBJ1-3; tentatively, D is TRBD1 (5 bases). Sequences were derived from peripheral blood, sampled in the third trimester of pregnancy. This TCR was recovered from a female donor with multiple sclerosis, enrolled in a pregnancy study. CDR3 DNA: TGTGCCAGCAGCTTAGAGGGGCCCACGGGCTCTGGAAACACCATATATTTT. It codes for CASSLEGPTGSGNTIYF. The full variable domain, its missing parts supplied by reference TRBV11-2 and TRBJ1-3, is EAGVAQSPRYKIIEKRQSVAFWCNPISGHATLYWYQQILGQGPKLLIQFQNNGVVDDSQLPKDRFSAERLKGVDSTLKIQPAKLEDSAVYLCASSLEGPTGSGNTIYFGEGSWLTVV.